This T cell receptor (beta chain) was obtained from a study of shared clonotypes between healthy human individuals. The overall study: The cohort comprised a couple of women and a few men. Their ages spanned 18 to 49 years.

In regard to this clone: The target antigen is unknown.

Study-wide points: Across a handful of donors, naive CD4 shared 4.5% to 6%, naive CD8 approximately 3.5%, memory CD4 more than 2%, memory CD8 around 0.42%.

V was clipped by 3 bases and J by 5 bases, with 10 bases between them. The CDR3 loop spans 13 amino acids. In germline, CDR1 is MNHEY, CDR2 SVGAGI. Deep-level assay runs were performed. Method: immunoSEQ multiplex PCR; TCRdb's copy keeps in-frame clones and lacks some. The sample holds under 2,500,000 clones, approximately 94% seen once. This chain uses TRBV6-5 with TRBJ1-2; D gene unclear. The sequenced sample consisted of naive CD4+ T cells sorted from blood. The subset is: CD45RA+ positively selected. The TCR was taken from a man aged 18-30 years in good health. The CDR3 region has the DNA TGTGCCAGCAGTTATGCGGGCCATTATGGCTACACCTTC. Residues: CASSYAGHYGYTF.